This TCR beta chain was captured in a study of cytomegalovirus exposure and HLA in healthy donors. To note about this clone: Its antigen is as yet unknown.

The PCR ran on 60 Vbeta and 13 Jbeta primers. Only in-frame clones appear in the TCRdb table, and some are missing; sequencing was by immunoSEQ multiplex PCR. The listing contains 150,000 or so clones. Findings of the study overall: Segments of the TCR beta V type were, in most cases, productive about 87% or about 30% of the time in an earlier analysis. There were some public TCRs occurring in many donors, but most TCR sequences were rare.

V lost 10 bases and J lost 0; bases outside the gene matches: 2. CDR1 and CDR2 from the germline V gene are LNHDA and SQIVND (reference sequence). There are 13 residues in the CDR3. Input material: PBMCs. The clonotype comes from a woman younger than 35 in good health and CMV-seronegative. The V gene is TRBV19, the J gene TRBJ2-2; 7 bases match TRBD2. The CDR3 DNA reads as TGTGCCACTGCGGGAGCGAACACCGGGGAGCTGTTTTTT. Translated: CATAGANTGELFF.